The 32 T cell receptor beta chains presented below share a single source sample, sequenced in a study of T cell changes during pregnancy in multiple sclerosis. Only in-frame clones appear in the TCRdb table, and some are missing; sequencing was by immunoSEQ multiplex PCR. The sample holds some 71,000 clones; about 91% are singletons and the top ten take more than 1.1%. Sequences were derived from peripheral blood, sampled after pregnancy. These receptors all stem from a female donor with multiple sclerosis, enrolled in a pregnancy study.

This chain links TRBV5-1 with TRBJ2-1; 10 bases match TRBD1. In germline, CDR1 is SGHRS, CDR2 YFSETQ. The trim removed 4 bases at V and 0 bases at J, leaving 4 bases unmatched. The CDR3 contains 16 residues. CDR3 DNA: TGCGCCAGCAGCGGGGGACAGGGGAGCTCCTACAATGAGCAGTTCTTC. This gives the protein CASSGGQGSSYNEQFF.

The V gene is TRBV9, the J gene TRBJ2-1; TRBD2 agrees at 7 bases. Losses at the gene ends were 4 bases for V and 0 bases for J; bases not matched to a gene: 4. This CDR3 has 15 amino acids. Germline V CDR1 and CDR2: SGDLS, YYNGEE. The CDR3: CASSPSGNSYNEQFF. The CDR3 DNA sequence: TGTGCCAGCAGCCCTAGCGGTAACTCCTACAATGAGCAGTTCTTC. The entire variable domain, with the rest obtained from reference TRBV9 and TRBJ2-1, is as follows: DSGVTQTPKHLITATGQRVTLRCSPRSGDLSVYWYQQSLDQGLQFLIQYYNGEERAKGNILERFSAQQFPDLHSELNLSSLELGDSALYFCASSPSGNSYNEQFFGPGTRLTVL.

The rearrangement links TRBV7-3 to TRBJ2-3; the D gene is possibly TRBD2 (5 bases). The CDR3 length is 13 residues. V dropped 1 base and J dropped 6 bases, with 8 bases sitting between them. CDR1 and CDR2 from the germline V gene are SGHTA and FQGTGA. CDR3 sequence: CASSLREGDTQYF. CDR3 nucleotides: TGTGCCAGCAGCTTAAGAGAGGGCGATACGCAGTATTTT.

The V gene is TRBV18, the J gene TRBJ1-2; the D gene is possibly TRBD1 (6 bases). CDR3 length: 15 amino acids. Germline values: CDR1 KGHSH, CDR2 LQKENI. Trimming removed 3 bases at V and 2 bases at J, with 13 bases between. This CDR3 reads CASSPSGDINYGYTF. The CDR3 DNA follows: TGTGCCAGCTCACCGTCAGGGGACATCAACTATGGCTACACCTTC.

CDR3 loop: CASSGLGGLSEQYF. In DNA form, the CDR3 reads TGTGCCAGCAGTGGCTTAGGGGGTTTAAGCGAGCAGTACTTC. The chain joins TRBV2 to TRBJ2-5; D perhaps matches TRBD1 (6 bases). The DNA end is more similar to TRBJ2-7, so the J call may be wrong. CDR1 is SNHLY and CDR2 is FYNNEI in the germline V gene. The CDR3 runs 14 residues.

This clone was picked up one time. This chain links TRBV7-2 with TRBJ2-7; D may be TRBD2 (8 bases). V lost 5 bases and J lost 5, with 22 bases in between. CDR3 length: 16 amino acids. Germline values: CDR1 SGHTA, CDR2 FQGNSA. The DNA for the CDR3 is TGTGCCAGCAGCCAGGGGGTTAGCGGGACCGGCCACGAGCAGTACTTC. Translated, it gives CASSQGVSGTGHEQYF.

This chain links TRBV7-2 with TRBJ2-5; 7 bases line up with TRBD2. The CDR3 contains 14 residues. In germline, CDR1 is SGHTA, CDR2 FQGNSA. V shed 6 bases, J shed 2 bases, and the junction held 6 bases outside the gene matches. The CDR3 here is CASRPWGGQETQYF. In DNA, the CDR3 is TGTGCCAGCAGGCCTTGGGGGGGGCAAGAGACCCAGTACTTC.

V is TRBV13 and J is TRBJ2-7; a possible D gene is TRBD2 (5 bases). CDR1 is PRHDT and CDR2 is FYEKMQ in the germline V gene (reference sequence). The V gene lost 4 bases and the J gene lost 0 bases, with 16 bases spanning the gap. The CDR3 loop spans 16 amino acids. This CDR3 reads CASSSGERSSSYEQYF. The CDR3 DNA sequence: TGTGCCAGCAGCTCGGGCGAGCGGTCGAGCTCCTACGAGCAGTACTTC.

This clone was recorded once. The J gene is TRBJ1-5, the V gene TRBV6-5, with D perhaps TRBD1 (6 bases). The CDR3 has 15 amino acids. Between the trimmed V and J ends, which lost 0 bases and 4 bases, there was a span of 10 bases. Germline loops: CDR1 MNHEY, CDR2 SVGAGI. This chain's CDR3 is CASSYSGAVNQPQHF. The CDR3 nucleotides read TGTGCCAGCAGTTACTCGGGGGCAGTGAATCAGCCCCAGCATTTT.

The rearrangement uses TRBV5-6 and TRBJ2-7, with D perhaps TRBD2 (6 bases). Germline CDR1 SGHDT, CDR2 YYEEEE. The CDR3 totals 15 residues. Between the trimmed V and J ends, which lost 0 bases and 1 base, there was a span of 11 bases. The CDR3 region has the DNA TGTGCCAGCAGCTTGGGGGACTTCTCTTCCTACGAGCAGTACTTC. Amino acids: CASSLGDFSSYEQYF.

The chain has TRBV7-2 and TRBJ2-3; 8 positions match TRBD2. Germline V gives CDR1 SGHTA, CDR2 FQGNSA. This CDR3 is 16 amino acids long. With 2 bases clipped from V and 9 bases from J, the junction kept 13 bases outside the gene matches. The CDR3 DNA follows: TGTGCCAGCAGCTTACGTTCCCCTGGCGGGGGGCCAACGCAGTATTTT. As protein: CASSLRSPGGGPTQYF.

The chain employs TRBV11-2 and TRBJ2-2, with 10 bases fitting TRBD2. The CDR3 length is 18 residues. J was trimmed by 1 base and V by 0 bases; bases with no gene match: 5. The germline V gene has CDR1 SGHAT and CDR2 FQNNGV. CDR3 region: CASSLDPSGSVNTGELFF. CDR3 nucleotide sequence: TGTGCCAGCAGCTTAGATCCTAGCGGGAGTGTGAACACCGGGGAGCTGTTTTTT. The variable domain in full, completed from reference TRBV11-2 and TRBJ2-2, reads EAGVAQSPRYKIIEKRQSVAFWCNPISGHATLYWYQQILGQGPKLLIQFQNNGVVDDSQLPKDRFSAERLKGVDSTLKIQPAKLEDSAVYLCASSLDPSGSVNTGELFFGEGSRLTVL.

The chain recombines TRBV10-3 with TRBJ1-1; weak D call: TRBD1 (5 bases). Trimming removed 2 bases from V and 4 bases from J, with 8 bases in between. The CDR3 loop spans 13 amino acids. Germline CDR1 and CDR2: ENHRY and SYGVKD. The CDR3 DNA reads TGTGCCATCAGTGAGAGCAGGGTCACTGAAGCTTTCTTT. This sequence encodes CAISESRVTEAFF.

The chain has TRBV4-1 and TRBJ1-5, with D possibly matching TRBD1 (6 bases). The germline CDR1 and CDR2 sequences are MGHRA and YSYEKL. V gave up 0 bases and J gave up 4 bases, with 13 bases separating them. The CDR3 is made up of 16 amino acids. The CDR3 region is CASSQEGRGGNQPQHF. CDR3 DNA sequence: TGCGCCAGCAGCCAAGAGGGCAGGGGCGGTAATCAGCCCCAGCATTTT.

This clone was detected once. The chain uses TRBV10-1 and TRBJ2-1, with D possibly being TRBD2 (6 bases). Looked up from germline, CDR1 is WNHNN and CDR2 is SYGVQD (reference sequence). Trimming removed 0 bases at V and 8 bases at J, with 14 bases between. This CDR3 has 15 residues. CDR3 sequence (DNA): TGCGCCAGCAGTGAGTCGAGGGCGGGGATCCATGAGCAGTTCTTC. Translating it yields CASSESRAGIHEQFF.

This rearrangement joins TRBV7-2 to TRBJ1-5; D is possibly TRBD1 (5 bases). The CDR3 spans 14 residues. The V end was cut by 3 bases, the J end by 4 bases, with 10 bases between. The V gene's germline CDR1 is SGHTA and CDR2 FQGNSA. The CDR3 here is CASSFVRDNQPQHF. In DNA, the CDR3 is TGTGCCAGCAGCTTTGTCAGGGATAATCAGCCCCAGCATTTT. The complete variable domain, with remaining parts taken from reference TRBV7-2 and TRBJ1-5, reads GAGVSQSPSNKVTEKGKDVELRCDPISGHTALYWYRQSLGQGLEFLIYFQGNSAPDKSGLPSDRFSAERTGGSVSTLTIQRTQQEDSAVYLCASSFVRDNQPQHFGDGTRLSIL.

The chain carries TRBV10-3 and TRBJ1-1, with TRBD1 matching 7 bases. CDR3 length: 14 amino acids. Germline V gene data show CDR1 as ENHRY and CDR2 as SYGVKD. J gave up 2 bases and V 10 bases, and 10 bases lay outside the gene matches. The CDR3 DNA is TGTGCCAGCTCCCGGGACAGCGATAACACTGAAGCTTTCTTT. The encoded protein is CASSRDSDNTEAFF.

The chain employs TRBV28 and TRBJ2-2; D is uncertain. From germline, CDR1 is MDHEN and CDR2 SYDVKM. The V end lost 6 bases, the J end lost 1 base, and 3 bases lay between the germline ends. CDR3 size: 12 residues. The chain's CDR3 is CASSKNTGELFF. CDR3 sequence (DNA): TGTGCCAGCAGCAAGAACACCGGGGAGCTGTTTTTT.

CDR3 sequence reads: CASSGGTSGSSEQYF. Here the CDR3 DNA reads TGCGCCAGCAGCGGTGGGACTAGCGGGAGTTCCGAGCAGTACTTC. This rearrangement joins TRBV5-1 to TRBJ2-7; 14 bases agree with TRBD2. Per germline, CDR1 SGHRS and CDR2 YFSETQ. The CDR3 covers 15 residues. Germline trimming cut 4 bases from V and 6 bases from J; bases unmatched to any gene: 6.

In nucleotides, the CDR3 is TGTGCCAGCAGTGCCGGACAGGGTGGTGAGCAGTTCTTC. It yields the protein CASSAGQGGEQFF. This chain connects TRBV2 to TRBJ2-1; 8 bases agree with TRBD1. The V gene's germline CDR1 is SNHLY and CDR2 FYNNEI. There are 13 residues in the CDR3. The J segment lost 9 bases and the V segment lost 4 bases, leaving 5 bases of the junction unmatched.

The J gene is TRBJ2-3, the V gene TRBV10-1; D may be TRBD2 (5 bases). Trimming shortened V by 10 bases and J by 4 bases, and 21 bases separated the two germline ends. The CDR3 runs 15 residues. CDR1 and CDR2 from the germline V gene are WNHNN and SYGVQD (reference sequence). Here the CDR3 reads CATSATTTRADTQYF. CDR3 in DNA: TGCGCCACCTCAGCGACGACTACGCGCGCAGATACGCAGTATTTT.

V gene TRBV7-6 combines with J gene TRBJ1-1; possible D gene TRBD1, 6 bases. Germline CDR1 is SGHVS and CDR2 is FNYEAQ. Trimming left V 5 bases short and J 0 bases short, with 10 bases between. The CDR3 is 14 residues long. The CDR3 is CASSTGQLNTEAFF. The CDR3 DNA follows: TGTGCCAGCAGCACCGGACAGCTGAACACTGAAGCTTTCTTT.

This chain links TRBV4-1 with TRBJ2-7; 9 nucleotides line up with TRBD1. The CDR3 length is 16 residues. Germline trimming cut 4 bases from V and 3 bases from J; bases unmatched to any gene: 10. Germline CDR1 MGHRA, CDR2 YSYEKL. CDR3: CASSPPGQGRFYEQYF. The CDR3 DNA reads as TGCGCCAGCAGCCCTCCGGGACAGGGACGGTTCTACGAGCAGTACTTC.

This chain links TRBV18 with TRBJ1-4; 7 bases align to TRBD1. Germline values: CDR1 KGHSH, CDR2 LQKENI. The CDR3 covers 17 residues. The junction had 12 bases not matched to a gene; V was cut back by 3 bases and J by 5 bases. The DNA for the CDR3 is TGTGCCAGCTCACCCCGAACCCGACAGGGCAGGAATGAAAAACTGTTTTTT. This translates into CASSPRTRQGRNEKLFF.

This clone is a singleton in its sample. The J gene is TRBJ2-2, the V gene TRBV4-2; 7 positions agree with TRBD2. Germline CDR1 reads LGHNA; CDR2 reads YNFKEQ. The junction had 5 bases not matched to a gene; V was cut back by 0 bases and J by 7 bases. The CDR3 has 15 residues. Here the CDR3 reads CASSQEAGYVGELFF. The CDR3 DNA reads TGTGCCAGCAGCCAAGAAGCGGGATATGTCGGGGAGCTGTTTTTT.

Note on this clone: The junction shows a germline mismatch at one end, possibly a read error. This sequence joins TRBV5-5 and TRBJ2-5; a possible D gene is TRBD1 (6 bases). The CDR3 sequence is 15 residues long. The germline V gene encodes CDR1 SGHKS and CDR2 YYEKEE (reference sequence). The DNA of the CDR3 is TGTGCCAGCACCTTGATTGGACAGATACAAGAGACCCAGTACTTC. Its protein product is CASTLIGQIQETQYF.

The J gene is TRBJ2-5, the V gene TRBV25-1; possibly TRBD2 for D (6 bases). CDR3 length equals 15 residues. Looked up from germline, CDR1 is MGHDK and CDR2 is SYGVNS. V gave up 3 bases and J gave up 5 bases, with 16 bases separating them. The CDR3 region has the DNA TGTGCCAGCAGTGACTATGGGGAGGTCGGGGAGACCCAGTACTTC. It translates to CASSDYGEVGETQYF.

This chain uses TRBV27 with TRBJ1-2, with TRBD1 as a possible D gene (5 bases). V dropped 6 bases and J dropped 6 bases, with 14 bases sitting between them. This CDR3 contains 13 residues. CDR1 and CDR2 (germline): MNHEY, SMNVEV (reference sequence). The CDR3 DNA sequence: TGTGCCAGCAGCGGGGGACTCCCCAATGGCTACACCTTC. As protein: CASSGGLPNGYTF.

DNA of the CDR3: TGTGCCAGCTCACCAAGTATGAGCGGGAGTGGGGAGACCCAGTACTTC. Protein: CASSPSMSGSGETQYF. The V gene is TRBV18, the J gene TRBJ2-5, with 8 bases matching TRBD2. Germline V gives CDR1 KGHSH, CDR2 LQKENI. The junction had 10 bases not matched to a gene; V was cut back by 2 bases and J by 5 bases. The CDR3 contains 16 residues.

The chain recombines TRBV4-3 with TRBJ1-4; TRBD1 aligns across 10 bases. CDR1 is LGHNA and CDR2 is YSLEER in the germline V gene. The CDR3 runs to 16 residues. J gave up 10 bases and V 1 base, and 9 bases lay outside the gene matches. The CDR3 is CASSQVLGQGLGKLFF. The CDR3 bases are TGCGCCAGCAGCCAAGTGTTGGGACAGGGGCTAGGAAAACTGTTTTTT.

The chain recombines TRBV30 with TRBJ2-7; no reliable D call. The V and J ends lost 0 bases and 4 bases respectively, with 7 bases between them. Germline V CDR1 and CDR2: GTSNPN, SVGIG (reference sequence). The CDR3 covers 12 residues. The CDR3 is CAWSVSRYEQYF. Here the CDR3 DNA reads TGTGCCTGGAGTGTATCGAGGTACGAGCAGTACTTC.

The chain recombines TRBV27 with TRBJ1-1; weak D call: TRBD1 (5 bases). This CDR3 is 16 amino acids long. The ends were cut back, 5 bases at V and 0 bases at J, with 16 bases in the middle. CDR1 MNHEY and CDR2 SMNVEV come from the germline V gene (reference sequence). CDR3 protein: CASSQSTDAMNTEAFF. The CDR3 DNA reads as TGTGCCAGCAGTCAATCGACAGATGCCATGAACACTGAAGCTTTCTTT.